This entry lists 6 T cell receptor beta chains sequenced from one sample in a study of blood T cell repertoires in COVID-19. Sequenced by immunoSEQ multiplex PCR; TCRdb stores in-frame clones only, minus some. The sample comprises about 180,000 clones, over 75% of which are singletons, and approximately 27% rests with the top ten. The sample comprised peripheral blood. Source of these receptors: a woman aged 70 to 79 with acute or convalescent COVID-19.

The chain is built from TRBV6-6 and TRBJ2-7; D is possibly TRBD2 (5 bases). This CDR3 comprises 13 residues. Trimming stripped 7 bases from V and 3 bases from J, with 13 bases between. Looked up from germline, CDR1 is MNHNY and CDR2 is SVGAGI (reference sequence). The CDR3 loop is CASTPGSIYEQYF. In DNA form, the CDR3 reads TGTGCCAGCACCCCGGGGAGTATCTACGAGCAGTACTTC.

The chain recombines TRBV7-8 with TRBJ2-7; D remains ambiguous. Germline CDR1 reads SGHVS; CDR2 reads FQNEAQ. V was shortened by 2 bases and J by 3 bases, with 14 bases between the two germline ends. The CDR3 extends over 15 amino acids. CDR3: CASSLRSGVDYEQYF. As DNA, the CDR3 is TGTGCCAGCAGCTTAAGGAGTGGTGTGGACTACGAGCAGTACTTC.

The V gene is TRBV6-1, the J gene TRBJ2-2; possibly TRBD1 for D (5 bases). The germline V gene encodes CDR1 MNHNS and CDR2 SASEGT. The ends were cut back, 3 bases at V and 5 bases at J, with 13 bases in the middle. CDR3 length: 15 amino acids. The CDR3 DNA follows: TGTGCCAGCAGTGACCTGGCAGGGTGGACCGGGGAGCTGTTTTTT. This sequence encodes CASSDLAGWTGELFF.

The rearrangement links TRBV10-2 to TRBJ2-2; 7 nucleotides match TRBD1. J gave up 5 bases and V 6 bases, and 6 bases lay outside the gene matches. The CDR3 runs to 14 residues. CDR1 is WSHSY, CDR2 SAAADI, per germline. The CDR3 DNA is TGCGCCAGCAGGGGACAGAGGCGGACCGGGGAGCTGTTTTTT. Protein: CASRGQRRTGELFF.

The chain joins TRBV5-4 to TRBJ2-1; tentatively, D is TRBD2 (5 bases). Germline V lookup: CDR1 SGHNT, CDR2 YYREEE (reference sequence). The CDR3 is made up of 14 amino acids. Deletions cut 3 bases from V and 3 bases from J, with 10 bases between. The CDR3 region has the DNA TGTGCCAGCAGCTCCCGGGGTTTCTACAATGAGCAGTTCTTC. Protein: CASSSRGFYNEQFF.

This clone showed up just a few times. The chain employs TRBV24-1 and TRBJ2-1; D not resolved. In germline, CDR1 is KGHDR, CDR2 SFDVKD. The V end was cut by 1 base, the J end by 7 bases, with 7 bases between. CDR3 length: 13 residues. The CDR3 DNA follows: TGTGCCACCAGTGATTTTCTCAGGAATGAGCAGTTCTTC. Translated, it gives CATSDFLRNEQFF.